One T cell receptor beta chain is described in this entry. Its antigen remains unknown. Losses at the gene ends were 5 bases for V and 5 bases for J; bases not matched to a gene: 13. The CDR3 is 16 residues long. Each CDR3 protein gets one entry after TCRdb re-called the 5' RACE reads with MiXCR. The table includes some 210,000 distinct CDR3 sequences, approximately 20% detected once. The data are from a study of T-cell memory formation after mild COVID-19. The study, taken as a whole, reports: SARS-CoV-2 specificity of second-wave clones peaking day 37 was unconfirmed. Day 15 to 85 contractors were CD4/CD8 balanced; later expanders leaned CD4+.

The rearrangement joins TRBV12-3 or TRBV12-4 to TRBJ1-2; the match to TRBD1 covers 8 bases. This TCR was recovered from an adult woman who had mild COVID-19 (a few samples of this study predate the infection). Cell type and time point are not known. Sequenced material: PBMCs or a T cell subset sorted from them (not recorded which). This CDR3 reads CASSGGQGIVWYGYTF. Written as DNA, the CDR3 is TGTGCCAGCAGTGGCGGACAGGGAATAGTATGGTATGGCTACACCTTC.